This record looks at one T cell receptor (beta chain) sequence and its context. These data come from a study of T-cell reconstitution after alpha-beta-depleted transplantation in children. Unique molecular identifiers were built into the TCRbeta library. TCRdb re-derived calls from the PCR reads in MiXCR, one entry per CDR3 protein. The top ten hold roughly 17% of the sample, which has about 98,000 distinct CDR3 sequences, roughly 7.1% seen once. Germline lookup yields CDR1 MGHRA and CDR2 YSYEKL. V was cut by 5 bases and J by 9 bases, with 23 bases left in between. This CDR3 has 17 amino acids. Sequences were derived from PBMCs, sampled before TCRalphabeta/CD19-depleted stem cell transplant. The TCR was taken from a boy younger than 10 with acute lymphoblastic leukemia, due to receive a stem cell transplant. The rearrangement joins TRBV4-1 to TRBJ1-6, with a weak D call TRBD1 (6 bases). The CDR3 sequence: CASSSLVGTRGGSPLHF. The DNA of the CDR3 is TGCGCCAGCAGCTCACTGGTCGGGACACGAGGAGGTTCACCCCTCCACTTT.